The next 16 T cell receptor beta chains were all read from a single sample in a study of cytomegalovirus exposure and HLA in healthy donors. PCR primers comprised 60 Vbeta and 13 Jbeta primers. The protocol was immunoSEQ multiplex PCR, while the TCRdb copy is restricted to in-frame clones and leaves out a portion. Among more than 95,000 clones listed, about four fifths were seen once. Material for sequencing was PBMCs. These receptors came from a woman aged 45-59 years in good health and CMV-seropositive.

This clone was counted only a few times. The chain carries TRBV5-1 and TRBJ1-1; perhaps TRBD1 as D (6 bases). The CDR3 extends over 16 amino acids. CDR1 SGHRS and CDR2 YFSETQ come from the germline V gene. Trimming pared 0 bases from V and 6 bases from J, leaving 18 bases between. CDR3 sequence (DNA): TGCGCCAGCAGCTTGGGGGCTACAGGGCTGGGGGCTGAAGCTTTCTTT. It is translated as CASSLGATGLGAEAFF.

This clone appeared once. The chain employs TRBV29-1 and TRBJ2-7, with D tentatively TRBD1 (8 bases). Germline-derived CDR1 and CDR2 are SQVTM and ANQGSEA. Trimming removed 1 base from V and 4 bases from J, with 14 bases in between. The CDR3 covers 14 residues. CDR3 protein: CSVEGKQGGYEQYF. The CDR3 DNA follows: TGCAGCGTTGAAGGGAAACAGGGGGGGTACGAGCAGTACTTC.

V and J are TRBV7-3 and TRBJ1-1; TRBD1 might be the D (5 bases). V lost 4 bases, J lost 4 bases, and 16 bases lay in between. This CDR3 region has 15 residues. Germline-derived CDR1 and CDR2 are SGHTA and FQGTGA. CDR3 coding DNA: TGTGCCAGCAGCTCCTCCGTAGGGGCTCTCACTGAAGCTTTCTTT. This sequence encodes CASSSSVGALTEAFF. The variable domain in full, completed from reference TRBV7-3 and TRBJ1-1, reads GAGVSQTPSNKVTEKGKYVELRCDPISGHTALYWYRQSLGQGPEFLIYFQGTGAADDSGLPNDRFFAVRPEGSVSTLKIQRTERGDSAVYLCASSSSVGALTEAFFGQGTRLTVV.

The CDR3 DNA follows: TGTGCCAGCAGTTACTCTGCGGGGGGGAGCTACGAGCAGTACTTC. Translating gives CASSYSAGGSYEQYF. The chain is built from TRBV6-5 and TRBJ2-7; TRBD2 agrees at 9 bases. The V gene end was trimmed by 0 bases and the J gene end by 3 bases; junction bases not matched to a gene: 3. The CDR3 consists of 15 residues. Germline lookup yields CDR1 MNHEY and CDR2 SVGAGI.

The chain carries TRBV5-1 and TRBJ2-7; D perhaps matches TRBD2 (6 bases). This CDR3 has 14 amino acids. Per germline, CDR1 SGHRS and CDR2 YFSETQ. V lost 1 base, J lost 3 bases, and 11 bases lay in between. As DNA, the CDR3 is TGCGCCAGCAGCTTGAGTCACGGGAGCTACGAGCAGTACTTC. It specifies CASSLSHGSYEQYF.

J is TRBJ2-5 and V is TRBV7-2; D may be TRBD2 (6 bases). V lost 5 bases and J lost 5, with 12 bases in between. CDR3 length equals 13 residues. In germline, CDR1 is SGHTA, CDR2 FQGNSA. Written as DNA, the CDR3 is TGTGCCAGCAGCGCGACTAGGGTGGAGACCCAGTACTTC. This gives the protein CASSATRVETQYF.

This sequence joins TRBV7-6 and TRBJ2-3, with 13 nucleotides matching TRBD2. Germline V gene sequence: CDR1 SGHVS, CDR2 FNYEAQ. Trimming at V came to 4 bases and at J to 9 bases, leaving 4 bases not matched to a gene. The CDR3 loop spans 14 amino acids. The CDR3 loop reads CASSSGLAGSTQYF. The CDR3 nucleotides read TGTGCCAGCAGCTCGGGACTAGCGGGAAGCACGCAGTATTTT. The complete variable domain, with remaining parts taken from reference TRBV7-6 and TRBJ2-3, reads GAGVSQSPRYKVTKRGQDVALRCDPISGHVSLYWYRQALGQGPEFLTYFNYEAQQDKSGLPNDRFSAERPEGSISTLTIQRTEQRDSAMYRCASSSGLAGSTQYFGPGTRLTVL.

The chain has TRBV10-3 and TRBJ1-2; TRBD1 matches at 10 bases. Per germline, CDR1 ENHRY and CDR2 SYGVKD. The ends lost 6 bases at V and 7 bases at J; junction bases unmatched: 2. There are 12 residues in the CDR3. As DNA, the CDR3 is TGTGCCATCAGCGGACAGGGGGGTGGCTACACCTTC. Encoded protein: CAISGQGGGYTF.

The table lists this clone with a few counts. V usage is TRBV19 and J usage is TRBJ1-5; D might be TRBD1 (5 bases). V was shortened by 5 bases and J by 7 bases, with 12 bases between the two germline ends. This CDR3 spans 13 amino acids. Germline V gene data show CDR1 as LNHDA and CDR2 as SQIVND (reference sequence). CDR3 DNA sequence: TGTGCCAGTAGTCAGGGTTCAGGGCAGCCCCAGCATTTT. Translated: CASSQGSGQPQHF.

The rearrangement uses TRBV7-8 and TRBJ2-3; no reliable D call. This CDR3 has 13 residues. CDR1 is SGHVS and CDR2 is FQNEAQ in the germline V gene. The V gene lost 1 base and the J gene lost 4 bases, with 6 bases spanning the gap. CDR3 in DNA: TGTGCCAGCAGCTTAGTGGCGGCAGATACGCAGTATTTT. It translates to CASSLVAADTQYF.

The CDR3 sequence: CASSQAGRYGYTF. In nucleotides, the CDR3 is TGCGCCAGCAGCCAAGCAGGGCGGTATGGCTACACCTTC. The chain couples TRBV4-1 to TRBJ1-2, with a tentative D call TRBD1 (5 bases). V gave up 1 base and J gave up 5 bases, with 8 bases separating them. Germline CDR1 and CDR2: MGHRA and YSYEKL. The CDR3 runs 13 residues.

The chain's CDR3 is CASSKDGQSNQPQHF. The CDR3 DNA reads TGCGCCAGCAGCAAGGACGGACAGAGCAATCAGCCCCAGCATTTT. This chain links TRBV5-1 with TRBJ1-5; maybe TRBD1 (6 bases). Germline loops: CDR1 SGHRS, CDR2 YFSETQ. This CDR3 spans 15 amino acids. V was clipped by 4 bases and J by 1 base, with 12 bases between them.

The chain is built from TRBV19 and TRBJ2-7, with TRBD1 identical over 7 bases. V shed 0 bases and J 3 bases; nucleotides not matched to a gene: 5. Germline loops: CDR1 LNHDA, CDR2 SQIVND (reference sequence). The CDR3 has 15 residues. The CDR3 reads CASSIDRDRFYEQYF. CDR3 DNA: TGTGCCAGTAGTATAGACCGGGACAGATTCTACGAGCAGTACTTC.

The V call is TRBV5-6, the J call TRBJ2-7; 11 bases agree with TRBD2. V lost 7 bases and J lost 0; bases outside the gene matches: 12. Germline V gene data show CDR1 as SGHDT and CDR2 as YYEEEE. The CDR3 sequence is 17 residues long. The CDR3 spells CASGQTGLADYSYEQYF. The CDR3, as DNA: TGTGCCAGCGGCCAAACGGGACTAGCGGATTACTCCTACGAGCAGTACTTC.

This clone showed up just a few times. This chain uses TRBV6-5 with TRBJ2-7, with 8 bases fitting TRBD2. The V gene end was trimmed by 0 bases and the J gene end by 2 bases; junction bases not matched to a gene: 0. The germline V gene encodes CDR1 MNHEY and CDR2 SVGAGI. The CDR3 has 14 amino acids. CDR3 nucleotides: TGTGCCAGCAGTTACTCGGGACTAGCCTACGAGCAGTACTTC. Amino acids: CASSYSGLAYEQYF.

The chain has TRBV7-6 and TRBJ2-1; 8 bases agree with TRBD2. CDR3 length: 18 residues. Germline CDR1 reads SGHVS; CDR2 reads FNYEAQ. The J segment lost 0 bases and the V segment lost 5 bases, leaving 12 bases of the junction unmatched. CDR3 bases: TGTGCCAGCAGCCCGGGACTAGTTCTAGGAGTCTCCTACAATGAGCAGTTCTTC. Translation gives CASSPGLVLGVSYNEQFF.